The 10 T cell receptor beta chains reported below all come from one sample, sequenced in a study of T cells in localized non-small cell lung cancer. Generated by immunoSEQ multiplex PCR, the TCRdb table keeps only in-frame clones and is missing some. The sample records 950 to 1,500 clones, more than 25% being singletons. The source was normal lung tissue next to the tumor, collected before any cancer treatment. These TCRs come from a female donor aged 60 or older with stage II lung adenocarcinoma.

V gene TRBV6-8 combines with J gene TRBJ2-1; maybe TRBD2 (5 bases). Germline values: CDR1 MNHGY, CDR2 SAAAGT. The CDR3 loop spans 15 amino acids. V lost 6 bases and J 0 bases, leaving 12 bases between the germline ends. CDR3 residues: CASRPDGVSYNEQFF. The CDR3 region has the DNA TGTGCCAGCAGACCCGACGGGGTCTCCTACAATGAGCAGTTCTTC.

This chain connects TRBV28 to TRBJ1-2, with D possibly matching TRBD1 (5 bases). V was trimmed by 5 bases and J by 1 base, leaving 11 bases between them. Germline CDR1 reads MDHEN; CDR2 reads SYDVKM. This CDR3 region has 14 residues. The CDR3 DNA is TGTGCCAGCAGTCGTCCGACAGATAACTATGGCTACACCTTC. The encoded protein is CASSRPTDNYGYTF.

This clone turned up a few times. The CDR3 sequence is CASRPIINTEAFF. For the CDR3, the DNA is TGTGCCAGCAGGCCTATAATTAACACTGAAGCTTTCTTT. The chain has TRBV6-8 and TRBJ1-1; D is unclear. The germline CDR1 and CDR2 sequences are MNHGY and SAAAGT. V lost 6 bases and J 2 bases, leaving 10 bases between the germline ends. The CDR3 runs 13 residues.

The chain combines TRBV18 with TRBJ1-3; D is undetermined. Germline values: CDR1 KGHSH, CDR2 LQKENI. This CDR3 has 13 amino acids. The V end was cut by 2 bases, the J end by 4 bases, with 6 bases between. The CDR3 DNA reads as TGTGCCAGCTCACCAACAGAAGGAAACACCATATATTTT. Translation gives CASSPTEGNTIYF. The variable domain in full, completed from reference TRBV18 and TRBJ1-3, reads NAGVMQNPRHLVRRRGQEARLRCSPMKGHSHVYWYRQLPEEGLKFMVYLQKENIIDESGMPKERFSAEFPKEGPSILRIQQVVRGDSAAYFCASSPTEGNTIYFGEGSWLTVV.

This clone came up a few times. The J gene is TRBJ2-2, the V gene TRBV9, with 7 bases lining up with TRBD2. Trimming at V came to 1 base and at J to 0 bases, leaving 3 bases not matched to a gene. The germline V gene encodes CDR1 SGDLS and CDR2 YYNGEE. There are 16 residues in the CDR3. The CDR3 DNA reads as TGTGCCAGCAGCGTACAGCTAGCGGCGAACACCGGGGAGCTGTTTTTT. This encodes CASSVQLAANTGELFF.

This clone is hyperexpanded (1% or more) by share. The chain has TRBV19 and TRBJ2-2; either TRBD1 or TRBD2 may fit D (5 bases each). V was cut by 8 bases and J by 5 bases, with 12 bases left in between. Germline values: CDR1 LNHDA, CDR2 SQIVND (reference sequence). This CDR3 contains 13 residues. CDR3 nucleotides: TGTGCCAGTGGGCTGGGACGGACCGGGGAGCTGTTTTTT. This gives the protein CASGLGRTGELFF.

This clone was seen more than once but under ten times. CDR3 amino acids: CASNPGGAWETQYF. In DNA, the CDR3 is TGTGCCAGCAATCCCGGGGGGGCCTGGGAGACCCAGTACTTC. This chain uses TRBV11-3 with TRBJ2-5; TRBD2 agrees at 8 bases. This CDR3 has 14 residues. The germline V gene has CDR1 SGHNT and CDR2 YENEEA. The J segment lost 5 bases and the V segment lost 7 bases, leaving 9 bases of the junction unmatched. Complete variable domain (other parts from reference TRBV11-3 and TRBJ2-5): EAGVVQSPRYKIIEKKQPVAFWCNPISGHNTLYWYLQNLGQGPELLIRYENEEAVDDSQLPKDRFSAERLKGVDSTLKIQPAELGDSAVYLCASNPGGAWETQYFGPGTRLLVL.

V gene TRBV29-1 combines with J gene TRBJ2-3; TRBD2 aligns across 9 bases. This CDR3 has 15 amino acids. The germline V gene has CDR1 SQVTM and CDR2 ANQGSEA. V shed 7 bases, J shed 0 bases, and the junction held 8 bases outside the gene matches. CDR3 region: CSAPGTSRSTDTQYF. CDR3 coding DNA: TGCAGCGCCCCTGGGACTAGCCGGAGCACAGATACGCAGTATTTT.

This chain connects TRBV9 to TRBJ1-5; unclear D gene. Trimming left V 8 bases short and J 3 bases short, with 12 bases between. This CDR3 is built from 13 residues. Germline V lookup: CDR1 SGDLS, CDR2 YYNGEE. The CDR3 loop reads CASSLGLNQPQHF. In DNA form, the CDR3 reads TGTGCCAGTAGTCTAGGGCTCAATCAGCCCCAGCATTTT.

V is TRBV19 and J is TRBJ2-4, with D possibly being TRBD2 (6 bases). CDR3 length: 14 residues. V lost 3 bases and J 13 bases, leaving 19 bases between the germline ends. Looked up from germline, CDR1 is LNHDA and CDR2 is SQIVND (reference sequence). This chain's CDR3 is CASSIRERRSEQYF. The CDR3 DNA sequence: TGTGCCAGTAGTATCCGGGAGAGGCGGAGCGAACAGTACTTC. The variable domain in full, completed from reference TRBV19 and TRBJ2-4, reads DGGITQSPKYLFRKEGQNVTLSCEQNLNHDAMYWYRQDPGQGLRLIYYSQIVNDFQKGDIAEGYSVSREKKESFPLTVTSAQKNPTAFYLCASSIRERRSEQYFGAGTRLSVL.